The 32 T cell receptor beta chains below were found in one sample sequenced in a study of T cells after yellow fever vaccination. TCRdb reprocessed the 5' RACE reads with MiXCR, giving one entry per CDR3 protein. The sample yields over 250,000 distinct CDR3 sequences, around 5.3% seen once. Here the sequenced sample was CD4+ T cells sorted from PBMCs, taken on the day of the yellow fever booster vaccination. The origin of the receptors is a man in his late teens or twenties who received the YFV17D yellow fever vaccine.

The rearrangement links TRBV18 to TRBJ1-1; D remains ambiguous. Looked up from germline, CDR1 is KGHSH and CDR2 is LQKENI. This CDR3 contains 16 residues. V lost 3 bases, J lost 7 bases, and 21 bases lay in between. The CDR3 DNA follows: TGTGCCAGCTCACCGACTATGTCTTGGACTGCCTATGAAGCTTTCTTT. It yields the protein CASSPTMSWTAYEAFF. The full variable domain, rest sourced from reference TRBV18 and TRBJ1-1, is NAGVMQNPRHLVRRRGQEARLRCSPMKGHSHVYWYRQLPEEGLKFMVYLQKENIIDESGMPKERFSAEFPKEGPSILRIQQVVRGDSAAYFCASSPTMSWTAYEAFFGQGTRLTVV.

The V and J genes are TRBV12-3 or TRBV12-4 and TRBJ1-5, with D perhaps TRBD1 (6 bases). V was pared by 5 bases and J by 1 base, with 9 bases between. This CDR3 comprises 14 residues. CDR3 in DNA: TGTGCCAGCAGTGGGGGACAAAGCAATCAGCCCCAGCATTTT. As protein: CASSGGQSNQPQHF.

This clonotype was counted many times. The V gene is TRBV6-1, the J gene TRBJ2-1, with 11 bases aligning to TRBD1. The CDR3 spans 13 residues. CDR1 and CDR2 (germline): MNHNS, SASEGT. V lost 6 bases and J lost 12; bases outside the gene matches: 7. CDR3 in DNA: TGTGCCAGCAGGTGGACAGGGGGCGTCGGGCAGTTCTTC. Its protein is CASRWTGGVGQFF.

The rearrangement links TRBV4-2 to TRBJ2-1; no definite D call. This CDR3 comprises 16 residues. Deletions cut 0 bases from V and 8 bases from J, with 17 bases between. Germline loops: CDR1 LGHNA, CDR2 YNFKEQ. This CDR3 reads CASSQDGSSEYHEQFF. The DNA for the CDR3 is TGTGCCAGCAGCCAAGATGGGTCGAGCGAGTATCATGAGCAGTTCTTC.

This clonotype occurred many times. The chain uses TRBV7-8 and TRBJ1-4, with D unclear. The length of the CDR3 is 15 residues. The V end was cut by 7 bases, the J end by 8 bases, with 20 bases between. Germline V gene lookup returns CDR1 SGHVS and CDR2 FQNEAQ. The DNA of the CDR3 is TGTGCCAGCACGCGCGCAGAGGTACGAGGGGAAAAACTGTTTTTT. Translated: CASTRAEVRGEKLFF.

The rearrangement uses TRBV7-3 and TRBJ2-5, with a tentative D call TRBD1 (5 bases). CDR3 size: 14 residues. Deletions cut 5 bases from V and 7 bases from J, with 17 bases between. CDR1 SGHTA and CDR2 FQGTGA come from the germline V gene. The CDR3 here is CASSPTDIPGTQYF. The CDR3, as DNA: TGTGCCAGCAGCCCCACGGACATCCCAGGGACCCAGTACTTC.

This clonotype has just a few counts. The rearrangement joins TRBV20-1 to TRBJ2-5; no firm D call. CDR3 size: 12 residues. The ends were cut back, 3 bases at V and 5 bases at J, with 10 bases in the middle. Germline CDR1 is DFQATT and CDR2 is SNEGSKA (reference sequence). CDR3 amino acids: CSARQAGETQYF. The CDR3 region has the DNA TGCAGTGCTAGGCAGGCTGGGGAGACCCAGTACTTC.

A few counts support this clonotype. The rearrangement joins TRBV4-3 to TRBJ2-1; TRBD2 matches 8 bases. Per germline, CDR1 LGHNA and CDR2 YSLEER. With V trimmed by 1 base and J by 1 base, 0 bases remained unmatched. There are 15 residues in the CDR3. CDR3 nucleotides: TGCGCCAGCAGCCAAGGCGGGGGGTCCTACAATGAGCAGTTCTTC. This sequence encodes CASSQGGGSYNEQFF.

The chain carries TRBV6-6 and TRBJ1-3, with D perhaps matching TRBD1 (6 bases). The CDR3 is 16 amino acids. Deletions cut 6 bases from V and 4 bases from J, with 19 bases between. CDR1 is MNHNY and CDR2 is SVGAGI in the germline V gene (reference sequence). The chain's CDR3 is CASSFTGSRSGNTIYF. The CDR3 DNA sequence: TGTGCCAGCAGCTTTACAGGGAGTCGCAGCGGAAACACCATATATTTT.

This clonotype has a handful of counts. The V call is TRBV7-2, the J call TRBJ2-1; no clear D gene. The germline CDR1 and CDR2 sequences are SGHTA and FQGNSA. Trimming pared 3 bases from V and 5 bases from J, leaving 11 bases between. CDR3 length equals 14 residues. CDR3 sequence reads: CASSFRHSNNEQFF. Written as DNA, the CDR3 is TGTGCCAGCAGCTTCCGACATTCCAACAATGAGCAGTTCTTC.

The genes are TRBV29-1 and TRBJ2-7; maybe TRBD1 (6 bases). V gave up 6 bases and J gave up 7 bases, with 19 bases separating them. Germline CDR1 is SQVTM and CDR2 is ANQGSEA. The CDR3 runs 13 residues. The CDR3, as DNA: TGCAGCGTCGCCGGGACAAGGTTTGGGGAGCAGTACGTC. Protein: CSVAGTRFGEQYV.

The V gene is TRBV18, the J gene TRBJ2-5, with 8 bases that match TRBD1. The V and J ends lost 4 bases and 5 bases, in that order; junction bases with no gene match: 6. Germline CDR1 reads KGHSH; CDR2 reads LQKENI. The CDR3 totals 14 residues. The CDR3 loop reads CASSLRGRQETQYF. The CDR3 DNA follows: TGTGCCAGCTCACTCAGGGGGCGACAGGAGACCCAGTACTTC.

There are a few counts of this clonotype. This rearrangement joins TRBV28 to TRBJ1-5; the D gene is possibly TRBD1 (6 bases). The CDR3 length is 14 residues. Between the trimmed V and J ends, which lost 4 bases and 7 bases, there was a span of 14 bases. Germline-derived CDR1 and CDR2 are MDHEN and SYDVKM. The DNA for the CDR3 is TGTGCCAGCAGTTCCCTGGGGGCCCCCCAGCCCCAGCATTTT. Translation: CASSSLGAPQPQHF.

This clonotype was counted between two and nine times. This chain joins TRBV5-1 and TRBJ2-1; D remains ambiguous. The CDR3 totals 13 residues. CDR1 SGHRS and CDR2 YFSETQ come from the germline V gene. Trimming took off 2 bases at V and 5 bases at J, with 8 bases between the two ends. The CDR3 DNA is TGCGCCAGCAGCTTCCGCCCAAACAATGAGCAGTTCTTC. It codes for CASSFRPNNEQFF.

Only a few counts were recorded for this clonotype. The chain employs TRBV7-2 and TRBJ1-5, with D possibly matching TRBD1 (5 bases). Trimming pared 5 bases from V and 9 bases from J, leaving 17 bases between. The germline gives CDR1 SGHTA, CDR2 FQGNSA. This CDR3 has 14 amino acids. The CDR3 DNA reads TGTGCCAGCAGCGCCTGGCCGGGGGACCGGCCCCAGCATTTT. Protein: CASSAWPGDRPQHF.

This clonotype showed up just a few times. V and J are TRBV5-6 and TRBJ1-1, with D maybe TRBD1 (6 bases). Germline V gene data show CDR1 as SGHDT and CDR2 as YYEEEE. The CDR3 length is 14 residues. V lost 6 bases, J lost 5 bases, and 17 bases lay in between. The CDR3 sequence is CASIQRGRGTEAFF. The CDR3, as DNA: TGTGCCAGCATCCAGAGAGGGAGGGGGACTGAAGCTTTCTTT.

The V gene is TRBV20-1, the J gene TRBJ2-3, with D possibly TRBD1 on 6 matching bases. The V gene lost 8 bases and the J gene lost 3 bases, with 15 bases spanning the gap. From germline, CDR1 is DFQATT and CDR2 SNEGSKA (reference sequence). CDR3 length: 13 residues. CDR3 sequence (DNA): TGCAGTTCTTGGGGGCACTATACAGATACGCAGTATTTT. It encodes CSSWGHYTDTQYF.

In this sample, this clonotype turned up a few times. V and J are TRBV10-3 and TRBJ2-5; D is ambiguous. CDR1 and CDR2 from the germline V gene are ENHRY and SYGVKD. The CDR3 spans 13 residues. V was pared by 8 bases and J by 1 base, with 11 bases between. The DNA of the CDR3 is TGTGCCATCCGAGAGGCAGTCCAAGAGACCCAGTACTTC. Its protein is CAIREAVQETQYF.

Ten or more counts support this clonotype. Here the CDR3 DNA reads TGTGCCAGCAGCGCAGAAGGGGCGGGGGGATCCTACAATGAGCAGTTCTTC. This codes for CASSAEGAGGSYNEQFF. V usage is TRBV9 and J usage is TRBJ2-1, with 8 positions matching TRBD2. The germline gives CDR1 SGDLS, CDR2 YYNGEE. The CDR3 runs 17 residues. Trimming cost V 3 bases and J 1 base; bases outside gene matches: 9.

This clonotype has just a few counts. This rearrangement joins TRBV20-1 to TRBJ2-7, with 7 bases aligning to TRBD1. This CDR3 has 12 residues. CDR1 is DFQATT and CDR2 is SNEGSKA in the germline V gene (reference sequence). CDR3 nucleotides: TGCAGCGGTACCGACAGGGCCTACGAGCAGTACGTC. It translates to CSGTDRAYEQYV.

As to this clonotype: A much larger clone sits a single nucleotide away, making a read error possible. The chain has TRBV2 and TRBJ2-3, with D hard to call. The ends were cut back, 6 bases at V and 2 bases at J, with 6 bases in the middle. There are 12 residues in the CDR3. Germline CDR1 is SNHLY and CDR2 is FYNNEI. The CDR3 coding sequence is TGTGCCAGCAGCGCTGACACAGATACGCAGTATTTT. This encodes CASSADTDTQYF.

This clonotype has more than one count but fewer than ten. This rearrangement joins TRBV5-4 to TRBJ2-2; D remains ambiguous. This CDR3 is 15 amino acids long. Trimming took off 5 bases at V and 1 base at J, with 12 bases between the two ends. CDR1 is SGHNT and CDR2 is YYREEE in the germline V gene (reference sequence). In DNA form, the CDR3 reads TGTGCCAGCAGTCAACCTACACTGAACACCGGGGAGCTGTTTTTT. Translating it yields CASSQPTLNTGELFF.

This clonotype was counted many times. The J gene is TRBJ2-3, the V gene TRBV10-3; 7 nucleotides align to TRBD1. The germline gives CDR1 ENHRY, CDR2 SYGVKD. The CDR3 extends over 16 amino acids. V gave up 8 bases and J gave up 0 bases; unmatched junction bases: 11. The CDR3 coding sequence is TGTGCCATCGGACGTACCACAGGGGCCAGCACAGATACGCAGTATTTT. Protein: CAIGRTTGASTDTQYF.

In this sample, this clonotype turned up a few times. In DNA, the CDR3 is TGTGCCAGCAGCTTAAGTGGTCCCGGGCAGTACTTC. Translation gives CASSLSGPGQYF. The rearrangement uses TRBV7-9 and TRBJ2-7; no clear D gene. The CDR3 is made up of 12 amino acids. CDR1 and CDR2 from the germline V gene are SEHNR and FQNEAQ (reference sequence). Trimming took 2 bases from V and 9 from J, leaving 11 bases between them.

This clonotype was counted ten times or more. This chain links TRBV12-3 or TRBV12-4 with TRBJ2-3, with 7 bases fitting TRBD2. V was pared by 3 bases and J by 2 bases, with 11 bases of the junction left unmatched. The length of the CDR3 is 17 residues. Here the CDR3 DNA reads TGTGCCAGCAGTTTTGGAAGGTTCGGGGGGAACACAGATACGCAGTATTTT. This translates into CASSFGRFGGNTDTQYF.

The chain employs TRBV2 and TRBJ1-1; D perhaps matches TRBD1 (5 bases). This CDR3 contains 12 residues. Trimming pared 7 bases from V and 4 bases from J, leaving 10 bases between. In germline, CDR1 is SNHLY, CDR2 FYNNEI. CDR3 DNA sequence: TGTGCCAGCAATGTCCAGGGCACTGAAGCTTTCTTT. Encoded protein: CASNVQGTEAFF.

This clonotype came up a few times. The chain combines TRBV6-5 with TRBJ2-2; D is uncertain. Between the trimmed V and J ends, which lost 6 bases and 3 bases, there was a span of 8 bases. The germline V gene has CDR1 MNHEY and CDR2 SVGAGI. CDR3 length: 13 amino acids. The CDR3 loop reads CASSSHYTGELFF. The CDR3 DNA reads TGTGCCAGCAGCTCCCATTACACCGGGGAGCTGTTTTTT.

Note on this clonotype: The conserved final phenylalanine or tryptophan is absent from the CDR3, which likely points to a read error. The V and J genes are TRBV6-5 and TRBJ1-2; D gene unclear. Germline V gives CDR1 MNHEY, CDR2 SVGAGI. The CDR3 runs 11 residues. V dropped 6 bases and J dropped 8 bases, with 10 bases sitting between them. The CDR3 region is CASRTRRGYTL. The CDR3 region has the DNA TGTGCCAGCAGAACCCGCCGGGGCTACACCTTA.

This clonotype was recorded a few times. The chain links TRBV9 to TRBJ2-3, with a weak D call TRBD1 (5 bases). The V gene lost 0 bases and the J gene lost 2 bases, with 10 bases spanning the gap. Germline assignment: CDR1 SGDLS and CDR2 YYNGEE. The CDR3 contains 15 residues. CDR3 sequence (DNA): TGTGCCAGCAGCGTAGCAGGGCAGATCACAGATACGCAGTATTTT. Protein product: CASSVAGQITDTQYF.

This clonotype has a count of ten or more. The chain is built from TRBV30 and TRBJ2-1; 9 bases fit TRBD1. The CDR3 has 15 residues. Germline V gene data show CDR1 as GTSNPN and CDR2 as SVGIG (reference sequence). V dropped 3 bases and J dropped 9; count of bases not matched to a gene: 12. The CDR3 DNA follows: TGTGCCTGGAGCGGAAAAGGACAGGGGAGGAGTGAGCAGTTCTTC. It yields the protein CAWSGKGQGRSEQFF.

This clonotype appeared a few times. The chain uses TRBV12-3 or TRBV12-4 and TRBJ1-2, with 7 positions matching TRBD1. The trim removed 4 bases at V and 1 base at J, leaving 3 bases unmatched. The CDR3 is 14 residues long. CDR3 DNA sequence: TGTGCCAGCAGTTATCGGGACAGTAACTATGGCTACACCTTC. This codes for CASSYRDSNYGYTF.

V gene TRBV12-3 or TRBV12-4 combines with J gene TRBJ1-4; TRBD1 agrees at 7 bases. The CDR3 is 12 amino acids. V shed 7 bases, J shed 10 bases, and the junction held 6 bases outside the gene matches. The DNA for the CDR3 is TGTGCCAGCAAACAGGGGTGGGGAAAACTGTTTTTT. It encodes CASKQGWGKLFF.